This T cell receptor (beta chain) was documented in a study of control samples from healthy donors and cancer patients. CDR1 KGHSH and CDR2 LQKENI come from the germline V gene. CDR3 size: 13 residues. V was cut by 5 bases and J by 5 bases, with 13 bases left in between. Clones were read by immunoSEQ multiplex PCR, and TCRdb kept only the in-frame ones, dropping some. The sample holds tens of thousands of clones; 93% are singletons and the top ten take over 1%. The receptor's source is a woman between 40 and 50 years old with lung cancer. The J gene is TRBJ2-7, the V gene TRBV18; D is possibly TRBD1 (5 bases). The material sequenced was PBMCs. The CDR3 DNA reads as TGTGCCAGCTCAGGGGCCAGCGTCGACGAGCAGTACTTC. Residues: CASSGASVDEQYF.